Each of the 25 T cell receptor beta chains below was sequenced from the same sample in a study of STAT3 mutations in large granular lymphocyte leukemia. The assay was immunoSEQ multiplex PCR, and TCRdb's table has in-frame clones only and misses some. The profile shows 10,000 or so clones, approximately 90% of them singletons. Points from the study as a whole: Every T-cell large granular lymphocyte leukemia patient had at least one immunodominant TCR beta clonotype.

No antigen is known for these receptors. Sequenced material: peripheral blood mononuclear cells. All receptors derive from a man at least 80 years old with T-cell large granular lymphocyte leukemia. Some clones in this sample may be carry-over from other donors' samples.

The chain has TRBV6-5 and TRBJ1-5, with D possibly TRBD1 on 6 matching bases. The germline gives CDR1 MNHEY, CDR2 SVGAGI. Trimming shortened V by 5 bases and J by 6 bases, and 14 bases separated the two germline ends. This CDR3 has 14 residues. CDR3 bases: TGTGCCAGCAGTCCCCAGGGGCACGGTCAGCCCCAGCATTTT. This encodes CASSPQGHGQPQHF.

The J gene is TRBJ1-2, the V gene TRBV5-1, with 9 positions matching TRBD1. Germline CDR1 and CDR2: SGHRS and YFSETQ. This CDR3 comprises 14 residues. Germline trimming cut 4 bases from V and 10 bases from J; bases unmatched to any gene: 11. CDR3 DNA: TGCGCCAGCAGCCCTAACGGACAGGGGAGGTCCTACACCTTC. This sequence encodes CASSPNGQGRSYTF. Full variable domain (missing parts from reference TRBV5-1 and TRBJ1-2): KAGVTQTPRYLIKTRGQQVTLSCSPISGHRSVSWYQQTPGQGLQFLFEYFSETQRNKGNFPGRFSGRQFSNSRSEMNVSTLELGDSALYLCASSPNGQGRSYTFGSGTRLTVV.

J is TRBJ1-2 and V is TRBV5-1; the D gene is possibly TRBD1 (6 bases). The CDR3 is 16 residues long. The V and J ends lost 4 bases and 2 bases respectively, with 18 bases between them. Germline values: CDR1 SGHRS, CDR2 YFSETQ. Here the CDR3 DNA reads TGCGCCAGCAGCCTACCCACAGGGCCCCACAACTATGGCTACACCTTC. It yields the protein CASSLPTGPHNYGYTF.

The V and J genes are TRBV6-1 and TRBJ2-7; the D is unclear. The germline CDR1 and CDR2 sequences are MNHNS and SASEGT. The CDR3 loop spans 14 amino acids. Trimming removed 6 bases at V and 2 bases at J, with 14 bases between. DNA of the CDR3: TGTGCCAGCAGCCCGAGCCTCCGGGCCTACGAGCAGTACTTC. Residues: CASSPSLRAYEQYF.

The rearrangement links TRBV5-8 to TRBJ2-7, with 10 bases matching TRBD1. The J segment lost 4 bases and the V segment lost 6 bases, leaving 7 bases of the junction unmatched. This CDR3 is 14 amino acids long. Germline values: CDR1 SGHTS, CDR2 YDEGEE. The CDR3 sequence is CASTKGQGFYEQYF. The CDR3 coding sequence is TGTGCCAGCACCAAGGGACAGGGGTTTTACGAGCAGTACTTC.

V is TRBV5-5 and J is TRBJ2-7; 10 bases map to TRBD1. The CDR3 is made up of 15 amino acids. The germline V gene has CDR1 SGHKS and CDR2 YYEKEE (reference sequence). V lost 4 bases to trimming and J lost 6 bases; unmatched junction nucleotides: 10. The CDR3 loop is CASSPPGQGSREQYF. CDR3 nucleotides: TGTGCCAGCAGCCCACCGGGACAGGGGTCACGCGAGCAGTACTTC.

The genes are TRBV6-6 and TRBJ1-2; D not certain. The CDR3 is made up of 13 amino acids. Trimming cost V 6 bases and J 7 bases, with 15 bases left between them. Germline V gene sequence: CDR1 MNHNY, CDR2 SVGAGI (reference sequence). The DNA of the CDR3 is TGTGCCAGCAGCCCTACAGTGGGGAGTGGCTACACCTTC. Translation: CASSPTVGSGYTF.

V and J are TRBV5-4 and TRBJ2-7, with a weak D call TRBD1 (6 bases). This CDR3 comprises 15 residues. Trimming pared 1 base from V and 2 bases from J, leaving 13 bases between. The germline V gene encodes CDR1 SGHNT and CDR2 YYREEE (reference sequence). The CDR3 sequence: CASSLPSQGPYEQYF. CDR3 coding DNA: TGTGCCAGCAGCTTGCCGTCACAGGGACCCTACGAGCAGTACTTC.

J is TRBJ2-2 and V is TRBV5-6; TRBD1 aligns across 10 bases. Trimming took 0 bases from V and 4 from J; bases not matched to a gene: 3. The CDR3 covers 16 residues. Germline V CDR1 and CDR2: SGHDT, YYEEEE. CDR3 coding DNA: TGTGCCAGCAGCTTGGTGGGACAGGGGCCCACCGGGGAGCTGTTTTTT. Encoded protein: CASSLVGQGPTGELFF. Full variable domain (remainder filled in from reference TRBV5-6 and TRBJ2-2): DAGVTQSPTHLIKTRGQQVTLRCSPKSGHDTVSWYQQALGQGPQFIFQYYEEEERQRGNFPDRFSGHQFPNYSSELNVNALLLGDSALYLCASSLVGQGPTGELFFGEGSRLTVL.

V gene TRBV18 combines with J gene TRBJ1-1; the match to TRBD1 covers 7 bases. CDR3 size: 15 residues. Germline trimming cut 0 bases from V and 2 bases from J; bases unmatched to any gene: 3. Per germline, CDR1 KGHSH and CDR2 LQKENI. The CDR3 is CASSPPGQLNTEAFF. The DNA for the CDR3 is TGTGCCAGCTCACCACCGGGACAGCTCAACACTGAAGCTTTCTTT.

This clone was picked up one time. This sequence joins TRBV6-6 and TRBJ1-1; TRBD1 aligns across 7 bases. CDR3 length equals 14 residues. The germline V gene encodes CDR1 MNHNY and CDR2 SVGAGI (reference sequence). V lost 4 bases and J lost 5; bases outside the gene matches: 7. Here the CDR3 DNA reads TGTGCCAGCAGTTTAGAGGGGGCGGGTACTGAAGCTTTCTTT. Encoded protein: CASSLEGAGTEAFF.

This sequence joins TRBV5-4 and TRBJ1-2; D is undetermined. The germline V gene has CDR1 SGHNT and CDR2 YYREEE (reference sequence). V lost 0 bases and J lost 4, with 10 bases in between. This CDR3 is built from 14 residues. CDR3 coding DNA: TGTGCCAGCAGCTTGGTGGCCTCACGCTATGGCTACACCTTC. Translated, it gives CASSLVASRYGYTF.

The chain has TRBV5-3 and TRBJ1-4, with D perhaps matching TRBD1 (5 bases). TRBV5-3 is identified as an open reading frame with a role that is uncertain. The CDR3 spans 16 residues. Trimming removed 6 bases at V and 0 bases at J, with 15 bases between. CDR3 sequence (DNA): TGTGCCAGAAATGGGGGGGGAAGGCCAACTAATGAAAAACTGTTTTTT. It translates to CARNGGGRPTNEKLFF.

This sequence joins TRBV18 and TRBJ2-7; D not resolved. This CDR3 is built from 13 residues. Trimming removed 3 bases from V and 9 bases from J, with 15 bases in between. Germline CDR1 KGHSH, CDR2 LQKENI. The CDR3 region is CASSPESRAGQYF. CDR3 nucleotide sequence: TGTGCCAGCTCACCTGAAAGCCGGGCAGGGCAGTACTTC.

This clone was seen only once. J is TRBJ2-1 and V is TRBV28, with 7 bases matching TRBD2. The CDR3 covers 13 residues. V gave up 5 bases and J gave up 9 bases; unmatched junction bases: 7. Germline lookup yields CDR1 MDHEN and CDR2 SYDVKM. CDR3 DNA sequence: TGTGCCAGCAGTGGAGGAGCGGGGTTTGAGCAGTTCTTC. Its protein is CASSGGAGFEQFF.

V is TRBV6-6 and J is TRBJ1-5, with D unresolved. Per the germline V gene, CDR1 is MNHNY and CDR2 is SVGAGI (reference sequence). CDR3 length equals 15 residues. V lost 0 bases and J lost 6, with 12 bases in between. CDR3 loop: CASSYSGQGGQPQHF. As DNA, the CDR3 is TGTGCCAGCAGTTACTCTGGGCAAGGAGGTCAGCCCCAGCATTTT.

The chain combines TRBV6-4 with TRBJ2-3, with TRBD1 matching over 7 bases. This CDR3 spans 16 amino acids. V trimming: 5 bases; J trimming: 1 base; junction bases outside the gene matches: 9. Germline V gene sequence: CDR1 MRHNA, CDR2 SNTAGT. In DNA, the CDR3 is TGTGCCAGCAGTTTAAGACAGGGTGGAGGCACAGATACGCAGTATTTT. Protein sequence: CASSLRQGGGTDTQYF.

The chain employs TRBV4-3 and TRBJ2-5; perhaps TRBD2 as D (6 bases). CDR1 LGHNA and CDR2 YSLEER come from the germline V gene. Trimming stripped 0 bases from V and 6 bases from J, with 8 bases between. The CDR3 sequence is 13 residues long. The CDR3 region has the DNA TGCGCCAGCAGCCAAGATGGGGGGAAGACCCAGTACTTC. This gives the protein CASSQDGGKTQYF.

This rearrangement joins TRBV14 to TRBJ2-5, with D uncertain. CDR1 and CDR2 (germline): SGHDN, FVKESK. The V end lost 2 bases, the J end lost 5 bases, and 15 bases lay between the germline ends. The CDR3 has 15 residues. This CDR3 is CASSQPSTPHETQYF. CDR3 sequence (DNA): TGTGCCAGCAGCCAACCCTCGACTCCGCACGAGACCCAGTACTTC.

The chain combines TRBV11-1 with TRBJ1-2; D is undetermined. The CDR3 extends over 13 amino acids. Trimming shortened V by 5 bases and J by 5 bases, and 12 bases separated the two germline ends. Germline V gene lookup returns CDR1 SGHAT and CDR2 FQDESV (reference sequence). CDR3 residues: CASSQDGIYGYTF. In nucleotides, the CDR3 is TGTGCCAGCAGCCAGGACGGGATTTATGGCTACACCTTC.

The CDR3, as DNA: TGTGCCAGTAGTATCGGTGGGGGACAGGGAGCTTCACCCCTCCACTTT. Its translation: CASSIGGGQGASPLHF. The V and J genes are TRBV19 and TRBJ1-6, with 9 bases matching TRBD1. The trim removed 3 bases at V and 9 bases at J, leaving 9 bases unmatched. CDR1 LNHDA and CDR2 SQIVND come from the germline V gene (reference sequence). This CDR3 is built from 16 residues.

This rearrangement joins TRBV6-6 to TRBJ1-6, with 7 bases matching TRBD1. V trimming: 5 bases; J trimming: 5 bases; junction bases outside the gene matches: 6. Germline V gene lookup returns CDR1 MNHNY and CDR2 SVGAGI (reference sequence). This CDR3 contains 15 residues. The CDR3 spells CASSNRGTDNSPLHF. CDR3 nucleotide sequence: TGTGCCAGCAGTAACAGGGGAACGGATAATTCACCCCTCCACTTT.

The chain couples TRBV4-3 to TRBJ2-7; 7 nucleotides line up with TRBD1. CDR1 is LGHNA and CDR2 is YSLEER in the germline V gene. With V trimmed by 0 bases and J by 2 bases, 1 base remained unmatched. CDR3 length: 14 residues. CDR3 protein: CASSQDRGTYEQYF. For the CDR3, the DNA is TGCGCCAGCAGCCAAGACAGGGGGACCTACGAGCAGTACTTC.

V and J are TRBV9 and TRBJ1-1; D gene ambiguous. The germline V gene has CDR1 SGDLS and CDR2 YYNGEE. The V end lost 0 bases, the J end lost 0 bases, and 9 bases lay between the germline ends. The CDR3 length is 15 residues. CDR3 amino acids: CASSVGGSMNTEAFF. The CDR3, as DNA: TGTGCCAGCAGCGTAGGTGGCTCCATGAACACTGAAGCTTTCTTT.

This rearrangement joins TRBV5-1 to TRBJ1-2; D unclear. The V gene's germline CDR1 is SGHRS and CDR2 YFSETQ. The germline V and J ends were trimmed by 3 bases and 0 bases, with 15 bases remaining between them. The CDR3 loop spans 16 amino acids. The CDR3 protein is CASSSGPSGSNYGYTF. The CDR3 nucleotides read TGCGCCAGCAGCTCCGGTCCATCGGGATCTAACTATGGCTACACCTTC.